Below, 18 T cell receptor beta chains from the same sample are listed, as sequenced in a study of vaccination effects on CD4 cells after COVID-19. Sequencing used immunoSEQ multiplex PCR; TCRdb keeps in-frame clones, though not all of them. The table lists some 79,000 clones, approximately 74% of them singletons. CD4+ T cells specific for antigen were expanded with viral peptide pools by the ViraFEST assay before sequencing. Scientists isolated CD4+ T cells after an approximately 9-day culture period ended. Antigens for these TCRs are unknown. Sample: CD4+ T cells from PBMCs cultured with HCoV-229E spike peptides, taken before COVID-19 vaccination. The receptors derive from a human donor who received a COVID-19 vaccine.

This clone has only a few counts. The CDR3: CASSRGRAYEQYV. The CDR3 coding sequence is TGTGCCAGCAGTCGCGGAAGGGCCTACGAGCAGTACGTC. This chain connects TRBV6-2 or TRBV6-3 to TRBJ2-7; unclear D gene. This CDR3 is 13 amino acids long. The germline CDR1 and CDR2 sequences are MNHEY and SVGEGT. Trimming removed 5 bases at V and 2 bases at J, with 10 bases between.

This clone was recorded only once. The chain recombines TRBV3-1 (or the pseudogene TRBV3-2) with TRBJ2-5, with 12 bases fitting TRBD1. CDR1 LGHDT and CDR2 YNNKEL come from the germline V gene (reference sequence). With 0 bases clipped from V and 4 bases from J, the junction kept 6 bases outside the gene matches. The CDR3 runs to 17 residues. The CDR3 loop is CASSQDGTGGFGETQYF. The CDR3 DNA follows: TGTGCCAGCAGCCAAGACGGGACAGGGGGCTTTGGAGAGACCCAGTACTTC.

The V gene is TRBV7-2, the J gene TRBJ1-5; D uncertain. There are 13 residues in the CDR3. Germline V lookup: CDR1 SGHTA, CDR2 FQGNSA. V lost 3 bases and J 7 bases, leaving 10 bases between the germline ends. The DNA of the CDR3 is TGTGCCAGCAGCTTTAGCGACCTGCAGCCCCAGCATTTT. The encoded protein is CASSFSDLQPQHF. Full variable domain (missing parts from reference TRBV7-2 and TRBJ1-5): GAGVSQSPSNKVTEKGKDVELRCDPISGHTALYWYRQSLGQGLEFLIYFQGNSAPDKSGLPSDRFSAERTGGSVSTLTIQRTQQEDSAVYLCASSFSDLQPQHFGDGTRLSIL.

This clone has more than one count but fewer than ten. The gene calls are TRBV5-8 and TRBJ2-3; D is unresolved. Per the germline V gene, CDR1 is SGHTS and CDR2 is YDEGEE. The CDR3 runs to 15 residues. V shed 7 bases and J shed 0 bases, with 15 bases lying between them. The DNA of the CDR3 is TGTGCCAGCCCCTCGGTAGACCTTAGCACAGATACGCAGTATTTT. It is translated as CASPSVDLSTDTQYF.

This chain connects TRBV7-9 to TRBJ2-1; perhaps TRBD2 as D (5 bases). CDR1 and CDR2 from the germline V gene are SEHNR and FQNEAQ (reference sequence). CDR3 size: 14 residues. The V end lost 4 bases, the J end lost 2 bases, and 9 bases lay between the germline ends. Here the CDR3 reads CASSSGVTYNEQFF. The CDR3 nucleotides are TGTGCCAGCAGCTCCGGGGTCACCTACAATGAGCAGTTCTTC.

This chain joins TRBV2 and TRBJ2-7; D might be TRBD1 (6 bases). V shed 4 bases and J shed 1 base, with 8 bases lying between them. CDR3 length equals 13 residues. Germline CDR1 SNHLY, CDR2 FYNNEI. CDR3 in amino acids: CASSGQVSYEQYV. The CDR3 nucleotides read TGTGCCAGCAGTGGACAGGTATCCTACGAGCAGTACGTC.

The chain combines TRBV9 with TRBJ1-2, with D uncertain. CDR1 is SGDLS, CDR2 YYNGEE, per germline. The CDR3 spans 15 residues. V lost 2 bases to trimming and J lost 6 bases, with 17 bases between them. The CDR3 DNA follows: TGTGCCAGCAGCGTCGATGTTCATGGAGGAAATGGCTACACCTTC. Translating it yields CASSVDVHGGNGYTF.

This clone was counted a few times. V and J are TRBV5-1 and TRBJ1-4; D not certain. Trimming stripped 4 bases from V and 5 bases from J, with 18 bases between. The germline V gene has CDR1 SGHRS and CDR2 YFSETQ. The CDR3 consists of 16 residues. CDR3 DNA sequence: TGCGCCAGCAGCACCCTCGGCCAGCAGCAAAATGAAAAACTGTTTTTT. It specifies CASSTLGQQQNEKLFF.

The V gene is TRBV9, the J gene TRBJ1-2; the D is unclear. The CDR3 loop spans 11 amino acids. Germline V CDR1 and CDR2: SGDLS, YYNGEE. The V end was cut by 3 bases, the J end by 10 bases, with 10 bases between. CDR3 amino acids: CASSAETTYTF. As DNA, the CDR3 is TGTGCCAGCAGCGCAGAGACAACCTACACCTTC.

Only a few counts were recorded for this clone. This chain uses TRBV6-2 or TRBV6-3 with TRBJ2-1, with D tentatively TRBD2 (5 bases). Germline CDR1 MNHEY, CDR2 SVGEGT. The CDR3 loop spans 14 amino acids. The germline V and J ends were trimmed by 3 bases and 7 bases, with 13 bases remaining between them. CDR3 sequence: CASSYGWSGNEQFF. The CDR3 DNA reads TGTGCCAGCAGTTATGGTTGGTCGGGGAATGAGCAGTTCTTC.

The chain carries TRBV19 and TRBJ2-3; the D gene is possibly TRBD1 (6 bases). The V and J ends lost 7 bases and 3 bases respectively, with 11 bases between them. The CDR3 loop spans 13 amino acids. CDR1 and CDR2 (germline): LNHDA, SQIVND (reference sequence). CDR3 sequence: CASTPRGTDTQYF. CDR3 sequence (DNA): TGTGCCAGTACCCCCAGGGGTACAGATACGCAGTATTTT.

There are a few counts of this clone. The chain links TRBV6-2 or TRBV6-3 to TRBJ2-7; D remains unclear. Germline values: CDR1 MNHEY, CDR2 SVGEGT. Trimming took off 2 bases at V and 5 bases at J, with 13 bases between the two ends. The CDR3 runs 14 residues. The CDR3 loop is CASSYSGVRNEQYV. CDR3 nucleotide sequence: TGTGCCAGCAGTTACAGTGGGGTTCGGAACGAGCAGTACGTC.

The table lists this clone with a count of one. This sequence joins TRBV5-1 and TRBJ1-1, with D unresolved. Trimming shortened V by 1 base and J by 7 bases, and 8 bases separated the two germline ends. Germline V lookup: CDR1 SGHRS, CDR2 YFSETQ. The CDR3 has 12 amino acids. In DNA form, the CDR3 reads TGCGCCAGCAGCTTGAGGCGGGGTGAAGCTTTCTTT. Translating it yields CASSLRRGEAFF.

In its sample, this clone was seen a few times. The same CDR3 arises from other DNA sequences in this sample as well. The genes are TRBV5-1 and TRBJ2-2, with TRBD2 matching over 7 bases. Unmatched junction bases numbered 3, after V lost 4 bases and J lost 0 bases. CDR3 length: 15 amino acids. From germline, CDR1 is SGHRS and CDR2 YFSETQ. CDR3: CASSLSGANTGELFF. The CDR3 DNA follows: TGCGCCAGCAGCCTAAGCGGGGCGAACACCGGGGAGCTGTTTTTT.

The CDR3 bases are TGCAGCGTAATCTCCGGACAGGGCATGAACATTCAGTACTTC. Residues: CSVISGQGMNIQYF. This chain uses TRBV29-1 with TRBJ2-4, with 8 positions matching TRBD1. The CDR3 totals 14 residues. V was clipped by 6 bases and J by 7 bases; unmatched bases: 11. CDR1 is SQVTM and CDR2 is ANQGSEA in the germline V gene.

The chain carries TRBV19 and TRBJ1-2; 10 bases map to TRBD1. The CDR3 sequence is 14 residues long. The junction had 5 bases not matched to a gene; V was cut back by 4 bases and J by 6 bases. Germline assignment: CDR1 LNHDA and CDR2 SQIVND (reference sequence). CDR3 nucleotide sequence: TGTGCCAGTAGTAGACAGGGACAGGGGAATGGCTACACCTTC. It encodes CASSRQGQGNGYTF.

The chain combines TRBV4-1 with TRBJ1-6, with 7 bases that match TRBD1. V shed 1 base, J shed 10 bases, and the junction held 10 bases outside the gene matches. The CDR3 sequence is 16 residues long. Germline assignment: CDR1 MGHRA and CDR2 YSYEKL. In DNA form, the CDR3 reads TGCGCCAGCAGCCAAGCCGACAGGGAACGCGACTCACCCCTCCACTTT. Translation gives CASSQADRERDSPLHF.

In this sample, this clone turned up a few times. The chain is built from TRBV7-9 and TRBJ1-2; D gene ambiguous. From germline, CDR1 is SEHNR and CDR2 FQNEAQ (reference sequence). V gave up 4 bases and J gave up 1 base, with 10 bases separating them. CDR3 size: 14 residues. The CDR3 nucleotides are TGTGCCAGCAGCTCTCGGGCCTTTAACTATGGCTACACCTTC. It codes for CASSSRAFNYGYTF.